This T cell receptor beta chain is from a study of vaccination effects on CD4 cells after COVID-19. The repertoire was sequenced with immunoSEQ multiplex PCR; TCRdb's copy has only in-frame clones and lacks some. The sample lists around 79,000 clones; 78% were seen once. Trimming took off 8 bases at V and 1 base at J, with 22 bases between the two ends. This CDR3 spans 17 amino acids. Germline CDR1 reads WNHNN; CDR2 reads SYGVQD (reference sequence). Sequencing followed a ViraFEST assay step that expanded antigen-specific CD4+ T cells with viral peptide pools. Isolation of CD4+ T cells took place after less than twelve days of culture. Recipients of the vaccine had no prior SARS-CoV-2 infection and negative nucleocapsid antibodies. Every well housed two million PBMC, which grew in culture alongside about 9.9 IU/ml IL-2 and 10 ug/ml peptides. On both days 3 and 7, half of the culture medium was replaced with IL-2 medium.

Study-level points and caveats: Clonal contraction was marked in infection- and vaccine-induced clones late after vaccination. Healthy vaccinees showed cross-reactivity with common cold coronaviruses in only 1 of 255 vaccine-induced clones.

A remark on this clone: Antigen specificity is unknown.

This sequence joins TRBV10-1 and TRBJ2-3; possible D gene TRBD2, 7 bases. The specimen comprised CD4+ T cells from PBMCs cultured with SARS-CoV-2 spike peptides, sampled before COVID-19 vaccination. The source is a human donor who received a COVID-19 vaccine. The CDR3 region is CASERGGGSAGTDTQYF. The CDR3 region has the DNA TGCGCCAGCGAGAGAGGGGGGGGCTCGGCTGGCACAGATACGCAGTATTTT.